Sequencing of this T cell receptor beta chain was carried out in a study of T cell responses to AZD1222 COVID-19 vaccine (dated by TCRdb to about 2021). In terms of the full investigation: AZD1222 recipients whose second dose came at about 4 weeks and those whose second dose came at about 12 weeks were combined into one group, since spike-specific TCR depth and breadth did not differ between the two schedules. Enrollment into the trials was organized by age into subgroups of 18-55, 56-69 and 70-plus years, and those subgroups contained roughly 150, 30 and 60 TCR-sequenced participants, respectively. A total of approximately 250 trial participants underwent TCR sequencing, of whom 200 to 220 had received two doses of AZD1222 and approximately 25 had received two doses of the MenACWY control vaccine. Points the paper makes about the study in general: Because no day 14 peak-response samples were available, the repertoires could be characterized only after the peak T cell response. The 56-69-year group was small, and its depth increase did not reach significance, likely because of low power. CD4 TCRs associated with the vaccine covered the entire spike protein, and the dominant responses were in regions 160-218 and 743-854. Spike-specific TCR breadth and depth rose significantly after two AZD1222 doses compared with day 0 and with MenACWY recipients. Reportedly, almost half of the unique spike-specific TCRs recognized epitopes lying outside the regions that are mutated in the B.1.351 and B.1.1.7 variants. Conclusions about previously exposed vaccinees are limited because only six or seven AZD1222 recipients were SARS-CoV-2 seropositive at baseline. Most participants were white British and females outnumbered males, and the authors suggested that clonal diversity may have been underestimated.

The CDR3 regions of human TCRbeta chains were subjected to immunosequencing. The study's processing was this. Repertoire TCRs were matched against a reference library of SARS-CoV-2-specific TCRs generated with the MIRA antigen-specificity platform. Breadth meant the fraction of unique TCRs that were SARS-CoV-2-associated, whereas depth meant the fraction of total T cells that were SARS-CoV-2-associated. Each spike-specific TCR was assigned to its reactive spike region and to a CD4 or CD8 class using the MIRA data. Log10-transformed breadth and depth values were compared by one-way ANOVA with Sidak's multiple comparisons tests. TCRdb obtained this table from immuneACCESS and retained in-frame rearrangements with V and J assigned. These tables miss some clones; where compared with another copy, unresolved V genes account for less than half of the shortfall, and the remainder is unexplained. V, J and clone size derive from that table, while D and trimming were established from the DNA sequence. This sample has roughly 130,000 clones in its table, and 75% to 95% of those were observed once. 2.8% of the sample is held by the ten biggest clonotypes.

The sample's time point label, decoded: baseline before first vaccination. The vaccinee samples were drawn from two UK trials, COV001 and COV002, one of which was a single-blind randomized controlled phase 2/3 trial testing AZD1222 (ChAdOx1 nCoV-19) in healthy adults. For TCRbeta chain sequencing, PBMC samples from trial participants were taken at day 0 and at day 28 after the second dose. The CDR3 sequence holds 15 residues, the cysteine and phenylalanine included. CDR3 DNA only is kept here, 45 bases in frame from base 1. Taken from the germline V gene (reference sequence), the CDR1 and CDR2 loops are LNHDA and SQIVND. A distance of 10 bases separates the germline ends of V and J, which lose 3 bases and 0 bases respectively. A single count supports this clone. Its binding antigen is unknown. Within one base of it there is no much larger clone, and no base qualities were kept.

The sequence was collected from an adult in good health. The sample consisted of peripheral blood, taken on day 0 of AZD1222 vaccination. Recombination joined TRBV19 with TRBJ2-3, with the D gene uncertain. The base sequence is TGTGCCAGTAGTATTGGGCAACCAAGCACAGATACGCAGTATTTT. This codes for CASSIGQPSTDTQYF.